The 20 T cell receptor beta chains presented below share a single source sample, sequenced in a study of blood T cell repertoires in COVID-19. TCRdb's table, derived via immunoSEQ multiplex PCR, lists solely in-frame clones and lacks some. The table includes about 68,000 clones, 75% to 85% detected once. The material sequenced was peripheral blood. The receptors were gathered from a man in his fifties or sixties with acute or convalescent COVID-19.

The chain couples TRBV7-2 to TRBJ1-1; D unclear. This CDR3 is built from 14 residues. V was pared by 1 base and J by 2 bases, with 8 bases between. Germline loops: CDR1 SGHTA, CDR2 FQGNSA. CDR3 amino acids: CASSLVVRNTEAFF. CDR3 in DNA: TGTGCCAGCAGCTTAGTGGTCAGAAACACTGAAGCTTTCTTT. The full variable domain, with the rest looked up from reference TRBV7-2 and TRBJ1-1, is GAGVSQSPSNKVTEKGKDVELRCDPISGHTALYWYRQSLGQGLEFLIYFQGNSAPDKSGLPSDRFSAERTGGSVSTLTIQRTQQEDSAVYLCASSLVVRNTEAFFGQGTRLTVV.

The chain links TRBV27 to TRBJ2-2; 9 nucleotides match TRBD2. With 4 bases clipped from V and 0 bases from J, the junction kept 6 bases outside the gene matches. The CDR3 length is 17 residues. The germline V gene has CDR1 MNHEY and CDR2 SMNVEV (reference sequence). For the CDR3, the DNA is TGTGCCAGCAGTTGGGTAGCGGGGGCCGCGAACACCGGGGAGCTGTTTTTT. Its translation: CASSWVAGAANTGELFF.

The rearrangement links TRBV15 to TRBJ1-5; no reliable D call. The V end lost 4 bases, the J end lost 4 bases, and 14 bases lay between the germline ends. Germline V gene lookup returns CDR1 LNHNV and CDR2 YYDKDF (reference sequence). The CDR3 loop spans 15 amino acids. The CDR3 DNA is TGTGCCACCAGCACCTCTCGAGGGTTGAATCAGCCCCAGCATTTT. As protein: CATSTSRGLNQPQHF.

This chain joins TRBV20-1 and TRBJ2-3, with TRBD1 identical over 8 bases. CDR3 length: 17 residues. CDR1 is DFQATT, CDR2 SNEGSKA, per germline (reference sequence). After removal of 3 bases from V and 0 bases from J, the junction contained 11 bases not matched to a gene. The CDR3 sequence: CSASTTARTGSTDTQYF. CDR3 sequence (DNA): TGCAGTGCTAGTACCACCGCCAGGACAGGGAGCACAGATACGCAGTATTTT.

The chain couples TRBV7-2 to TRBJ2-1; 7 bases line up with TRBD2. Germline loops: CDR1 SGHTA, CDR2 FQGNSA. This CDR3 has 15 residues. Unmatched junction bases numbered 3, after V lost 2 bases and J lost 2 bases. CDR3 DNA: TGTGCCAGCAGCTTACTCGGGGGGACCTACAATGAGCAGTTCTTC. Its protein product is CASSLLGGTYNEQFF.

The V gene is TRBV19, the J gene TRBJ2-1, with 8 bases aligning to TRBD2. The germline CDR1 and CDR2 sequences are LNHDA and SQIVND (reference sequence). CDR3 length: 15 residues. The V segment lost 6 bases and the J segment 0 bases; nucleotides outside the gene matches: 4. The CDR3 reads CASRRGESSYNEQFF. CDR3 nucleotide sequence: TGTGCCAGTAGGCGGGGGGAGAGCTCCTACAATGAGCAGTTCTTC.

The chain couples TRBV3-1 (or the pseudogene TRBV3-2) to TRBJ2-7; the D gene is possibly TRBD2 (5 bases). The length of the CDR3 is 14 residues. V was trimmed by 4 bases and J by 3 bases, leaving 13 bases between them. Germline lookup yields CDR1 LGHDT and CDR2 YNNKEL (reference sequence). DNA for the CDR3: TGTGCCAGCAGCCGCCCGGGAAGGCTCTACGAGCAGTACTTC. Encoded protein: CASSRPGRLYEQYF.

This clone was recorded once. The rearrangement joins TRBV25-1 to TRBJ2-2; TRBD1 matches at 8 bases. This CDR3 is 17 amino acids long. Germline V lookup: CDR1 MGHDK, CDR2 SYGVNS. Germline trimming cut 5 bases from V and 3 bases from J; bases unmatched to any gene: 11. In DNA, the CDR3 is TGTGCCAGCAGTCCACGCGTAGGACAGGGATACACCGGGGAGCTGTTTTTT. Protein: CASSPRVGQGYTGELFF.

CDR3 coding DNA: TGTGCCAGCAGCCCACGGCCGGGACAGACCTCAAACATTCAGTACTTC. Protein: CASSPRPGQTSNIQYF. V usage is TRBV7-2 and J usage is TRBJ2-4; 7 bases match TRBD1. The germline V gene has CDR1 SGHTA and CDR2 FQGNSA. The CDR3 sequence is 16 residues long. V was pared by 5 bases and J by 6 bases, with 13 bases of the junction left unmatched.

For the CDR3, the DNA is TGTGCCAGCAGCGTCCCGGGTGGGGGGGTTCGGTTCTTC. This encodes CASSVPGGGVRFF. The chain has TRBV11-2 and TRBJ2-1; 7 bases are shared with TRBD2. The CDR3 is 13 amino acids. Germline CDR1 reads SGHAT; CDR2 reads FQNNGV. V shed 5 bases and J 15 bases; nucleotides not matched to a gene: 13.

This chain links TRBV9 with TRBJ2-1, with 7 bases matching TRBD1. There are 16 residues in the CDR3. The germline V gene has CDR1 SGDLS and CDR2 YYNGEE. V trimming: 3 bases; J trimming: 7 bases; junction bases outside the gene matches: 13. The DNA for the CDR3 is TGTGCCAGCAGCGAGGGGACAGCCCGCCCTACGAATGAGCAGTTCTTC. Its protein product is CASSEGTARPTNEQFF.

This clone came up a few times. The gene calls are TRBV4-1 and TRBJ2-7; TRBD1 matches 8 bases. The CDR3 is 15 residues long. With 2 bases clipped from V and 5 bases from J, the junction kept 8 bases outside the gene matches. Germline loops: CDR1 MGHRA, CDR2 YSYEKL. The CDR3 coding sequence is TGCGCCAGCAGCCAAATTGGACAGGGATCTCACGAGCAGTACTTC. Protein: CASSQIGQGSHEQYF.

The chain is built from TRBV25-1 and TRBJ1-2; D call uncertain. This CDR3 has 11 residues. V lost 3 bases and J lost 8, with 7 bases in between. Germline lookup yields CDR1 MGHDK and CDR2 SYGVNS. The CDR3 DNA reads TGTGCCAGCAGTGAGTCGACAGGCTACACCTTC. It specifies CASSESTGYTF.

The chain joins TRBV6-1 to TRBJ2-7; D remains ambiguous. Trimming removed 0 bases from V and 9 bases from J, with 9 bases in between. The length of the CDR3 is 12 residues. Per the germline V gene, CDR1 is MNHNS and CDR2 is SASEGT. The CDR3 sequence is CASSEALFGQYF. CDR3 DNA sequence: TGTGCCAGCAGTGAAGCCCTTTTCGGGCAGTACTTC.

The chain uses TRBV6-5 and TRBJ2-1, with D tentatively TRBD1 (6 bases). Per the germline V gene, CDR1 is MNHEY and CDR2 is SVGAGI. V was trimmed by 4 bases and J by 3 bases, leaving 7 bases between them. The CDR3 is 13 amino acids. The CDR3: CASSWGHYNEQFF. In DNA form, the CDR3 reads TGTGCCAGCAGTTGGGGACACTACAATGAGCAGTTCTTC.

The chain has TRBV30 and TRBJ1-6, with D possibly TRBD1 on 6 matching bases. Trimming took 1 base from V and 6 from J, leaving 22 bases between them. This CDR3 region has 18 residues. CDR1 GTSNPN and CDR2 SVGIG come from the germline V gene (reference sequence). The CDR3 region is CAWSARRAGAGVNSPLHF. CDR3 coding DNA: TGTGCCTGGAGTGCCCGTCGGGCAGGGGCTGGGGTTAATTCACCCCTCCACTTT.

The chain links TRBV7-9 to TRBJ2-5; 7 bases fit TRBD2. The V segment lost 4 bases and the J segment 7 bases; nucleotides outside the gene matches: 9. Looked up from germline, CDR1 is SEHNR and CDR2 is FQNEAQ (reference sequence). CDR3 length: 14 residues. CDR3 protein: CASSSQSGEATQYF. The DNA of the CDR3 is TGTGCCAGCAGCTCCCAAAGCGGGGAGGCGACCCAGTACTTC.

The chain carries TRBV5-1 and TRBJ2-5; no definite D call. The germline V and J ends were trimmed by 1 base and 3 bases, with 16 bases remaining between them. Germline values: CDR1 SGHRS, CDR2 YFSETQ. The CDR3 sequence is 16 residues long. The CDR3 bases are TGCGCCAGCAGCTTGATAAGTCAGACAAACGAAGAGACCCAGTACTTC. It specifies CASSLISQTNEETQYF.

V usage is TRBV6-5 and J usage is TRBJ2-3; D is undetermined. Germline assignment: CDR1 MNHEY and CDR2 SVGAGI. The V end lost 0 bases, the J end lost 4 bases, and 11 bases lay between the germline ends. This CDR3 spans 15 amino acids. CDR3 nucleotides: TGTGCCAGCAGTTACTCGGGTGCTGAGGCAGATACGCAGTATTTT. Amino acid sequence: CASSYSGAEADTQYF.

The genes are TRBV6-5 and TRBJ1-5; D might be TRBD1 (5 bases). CDR1 is MNHEY and CDR2 is SVGAGI in the germline V gene. Trimming took off 10 bases at V and 9 bases at J, with 19 bases between the two ends. This CDR3 contains 13 residues. CDR3 nucleotides: TGTGCCACCACACTGGGGCTAAATGGGCCCCAGCATTTT. Protein product: CATTLGLNGPQHF.